This T cell receptor (beta chain) was obtained from a study of cytomegalovirus exposure and HLA in healthy donors listed by TCRdb under 2017. With respect to the entire study: In an earlier analysis of some 550 of the donors, 250 to 350 Gb of sequence data and some 100 million unique TCR beta sequences from about 179 million T cells were reported. All discovery cohort repertoires had been generated using a single sequencing platform. A later analysis re-examined previously published TCR beta repertoires from hundreds of donors and added high-resolution HLA genotyping to investigate patterns of TCR occurrence. The later analysis used no new phenotypic data to find candidate immune exposures, relying instead on TCR beta sequences and their occurrence across donors. Several DR-DQ haplotypes were treated as single units for association and clustering because of strong linkage in the cohort. HLA typing covered class I and class II loci at four-digit resolution. On average, roughly 250,000 unique TCR beta nucleotide sequences were sequenced per donor among more than 350 genotyped donors of the cohort, with about 19% of those sequences being non-productive. The study was designed to test whether signatures of past pathogen exposure could be identified by cataloging public T cell receptors. Approximately 310 gigabases of sequencing data and tens of millions of unique TCR sequences were included in an early release covering over 600 HLA-typed donors. A separate validation cohort of more than 100 different subjects was used in addition to the roughly 720-subject first cohort. Donor age, sex, ethnicity and CMV serostatus were collected together with the repertoire data. Among the roughly 400 genotyped donors, around 81% belonged to the genetic ancestry cluster associated with self-reported Caucasian donors. Genome-wide SNP genotypes for about 55% of the roughly 670 donors were used in a later genetic analysis, which treated that subset as a discovery cohort. To predict cytomegalovirus infection status, the study brought together high-throughput TCR immunosequencing, statistical association of individual TCRs with disease status, and machine learning. An earlier analysis of 500 to 650 of the donors applied high-throughput TCR beta sequencing to assess whether each TCR beta V gene segment acted as functional or pseudogenic. The study used immunosequencing to profile the T cell repertoires of about 670 subjects and linked those repertoires to cytomegalovirus serostatus. Typing coverage varied by locus: roughly 620-640 donors for A, B, C, DRB1 and DQB1; roughly 500 for DQA1; around 610 for DPA1; roughly 450 for DPB1. Overall results and qualifications from the work: Immune exposure information for the cohort was limited to CMV serostatus. Because counts were too low, approximately 18 rarely observed V segments, including chromosome 9 orphons, were excluded from the earlier analysis of about 500 of the donors. In an earlier analysis of roughly 560 of the donors, most TCR beta V segments were observed in productive rearrangements about 90% or about 30% of the time, broadly matching IMGT annotations. The study gave a list of 150 to 200 TCR beta chains associated with cytomegalovirus. Some IMGT-functional V segments, including TRBV6-2 and TRBV6-3, could not be told apart with the 87-base-pair reads, so those segments were excluded. Linkage disequilibrium might explain the correlated functional status among segregating V segments, but an unknown experimental factor could not be ruled out. Presence/absence analyses assumed roughly uniform sequencing depth across donors, an assumption that may not hold. Several of the top co-occurrence clusters appeared to be linked to parvovirus B19, influenza, CMV and Epstein-Barr virus, according to a later analysis. The sequencing pipeline was judged likely to have produced a cluster of highly shared sequence variants as a technical artifact. Compared with equally common non-associated chains, HLA-associated TCR beta chains in a later analysis were more clonally expanded and had lower generation probabilities. A few of the identified cytomegalovirus-associated TCR beta chains were confirmed in vitro to be specific for cytomegalovirus antigens. In a later analysis, some 18,000 TCR beta sequences were associated with specific HLA alleles at a false discovery rate of 0.05. According to a later analysis, most CMV-associated TCR beta chains appeared to be HLA-restricted, and the HLA associations seemed to be driven largely by CMV exposure. Across donors, most TCR sequences were observed very rarely, whereas some public TCRs were present in many individuals. According to the authors, the approach could potentially be generalized to other disease states and immunological phenotypes. According to a later analysis, TCR association rates differed among HLA loci, with DRB1 alleles showing the most associated TCRs and HLA-C alleles showing the fewest. When HLA alleles, especially DR and DQ, strongly co-occurred, TCR associations were difficult to assign to individual alleles. The classifier was reported to diagnose cytomegalovirus status with high specificity and sensitivity in both the original and validation cohorts. A further reported finding was that TCR beta sequences accurately predicted the HLA-A and HLA-B alleles for most subjects in the first cohort. An association between a missense DCLRE1C variant and V-gene and J-gene trimming of TCR beta chains was found in a later genetic analysis and replicated in an independent cohort. In this cohort, only TCR beta chains were sequenced, and detectable features were limited by the absence of alpha or paired-chain data. A later genetic analysis reported fewer N-insertions in productive TCRs among donors in an Asian-associated ancestry cluster than the roughly 650-donor mean. HLA typing was unavailable for some donors at each locus, so association tests used only the typed subset.

To prepare the library, the immunoSEQ multiplex PCR assay was applied. For the multiplex PCR, a mixture combining 60 forward primers for TCR Vbeta segments and 13 reverse primers for TCR Jbeta segments was used. The CDR3 region of rearranged TCR beta genes was amplified from genomic DNA by a multiplex PCR assay. Amplified TCR beta libraries were sequenced as 87-base-pair reads on the Illumina HiSeq System. In the source study's methods: In a later analysis, some 80 million unique TCR beta chains were counted across the 650 to 700 repertoires, and around 10 million of these chains were shared by at least two donors. A nearest-neighbor algorithm error-corrected the raw reads and collapsed the reads into unique sequences, merging closely related sequences to remove PCR and sequencing errors. To assign V, D and J gene segments, CDR3 sequences were aligned to IMGT reference sequences. For a sequence to be retained, a match of at least six nucleotides was required to both a V gene segment and a J gene segment. Rearrangements were classified as productive when the CDR3 lacked stop codons and remained in frame with V and J, and all other rearrangements were classified as non-productive. Following IMGT convention, CDR3 was defined as the stretch from the second conserved V-encoded cysteine to the conserved J-encoded phenylalanine. In an earlier analysis of some 550 of the donors, sequences lacking an unambiguous match to a single V gene segment were excluded. In an earlier analysis of approximately 550 of the donors, V segments were called functional above 56.7% productive rearrangements and were called segregating when the between-donor standard deviation exceeded 5%. A statistical classification framework was built to diagnose cytomegalovirus status from the catalog of TCR beta chain sequences. A later analysis assigned V and J genes by comparing TCR nucleotide sequences with IMGT/GENE-DB human TR gene sequences. The TCRdist pipeline was used in a later analysis to assign CDR3 sequences and most-parsimonious VDJ recombination scenarios. In a later analysis, each TCR beta chain was defined by its CDR3 amino acid sequence together with its V-gene family, and reads without a unique V-gene family were excluded. As a way to deal with suspected cross-contamination and a sequencing artifact, a later analysis dropped 450 to 700 nucleotide sequences that were highly shared and had low generation probability. For each public chain, a later analysis derived a clonal expansion index from normalized ranks of inferred template counts within each repertoire. A later analysis computed generation probabilities with a VDJ recombination model fitted to out-of-frame rearrangements, and checked the results against IGoR. Hypergeometric tests were used in a later analysis to score TCR-TCR, TCR-HLA and TCR-CMV co-occurrence, with a repertoire-size bias correction applied to the TCR pairs. To estimate false discovery rates, a later analysis permuted the HLA or CMV assignments 20 times. In a later analysis, co-occurring TCRs were grouped using DBSCAN, with TCRdist sequence similarity added in when clustering inside HLA-allele-positive subsets. For co-occurrence clustering, repertoires with fewer than 30,000 or more than 120,000 public chains were excluded, along with four or five repertoires with anomalous nucleotide sharing. The clones in this table, taken by TCRdb from immuneACCESS, are in-frame only. Not every clone is retained; where verified, under half of the shortfall comes from an unresolved V gene, and the cause of the rest is unknown. The V and J calls and clone size were taken over from that table, and D and trimming were inferred from the DNA. A total of under 250,000 clones appear in this sample, about 83% of them only once. The ten largest account for 1.3% of the sample.

A word on this clone: No antigen is known for it. Base qualities are not provided; no much larger clone lies one nucleotide away.

As encoded in the germline V gene, CDR1 is MNHEY while CDR2 is SVGAGI. Trimmed from V: 5 bases; trimmed from J: 4 bases; junction bases lacking a gene match: 8. Counted from cysteine to phenylalanine, this CDR3 has 15 amino acids. Only the CDR3 part of the read is kept: 45 bases, read in frame from the first base. The cohort was made up of roughly 670 healthy bone marrow donors. Cohort members were all nominally healthy when sampled, although unrecorded immune exposures were likely present. Of the 666 cohort members, around 290 had a positive CMV serostatus and about 400 had a negative one, while no CMV serostatus was recorded for the donor. Every donor gave a peripheral blood sample, and the peripheral blood mononuclear cells from that sample were used for TCR beta sequencing. The Qiagen DNeasy Blood Extraction Kit was used to extract genomic DNA from the blood cell samples.

The receptor was isolated from a human donor in good health. The sequenced sample consisted of PBMCs. Recombination connected TRBV6-5 to TRBJ2-5; 9 bases in the middle match TRBD1. The CDR3 is CASSQTGTGIETQYF. The nucleotide sequence is TGTGCCAGCAGTCAGACCGGGACAGGGATAGAGACCCAGTACTTC.